This T cell receptor beta chain comes out of a study of cytomegalovirus exposure and HLA in healthy donors (dated by TCRdb to about 2017). Study-wide context: An earlier analysis of some 500 of the donors reported 250 to 300 Gb of sequence data and 117 million unique TCR beta sequences from roughly 180 million T cells. An early release covering 550 to 700 HLA-typed donors comprised about 310 gigabases of sequencing data and tens of millions of unique TCR sequences. Among the roughly 400 genotyped donors, about 83% belonged to the genetic ancestry cluster associated with self-reported Caucasian donors. The study aimed to test whether signatures of past pathogen exposure could be identified by cataloging public T cell receptors. The study used immunosequencing to profile the T cell repertoires of more than 650 subjects and linked those repertoires to cytomegalovirus serostatus. Along with the approximately 670-subject first cohort, a separate validation cohort of over a hundred different subjects was used. To predict cytomegalovirus infection status, the study combined high-throughput TCR immunosequencing, statistical association of individual TCRs with disease status, and machine learning. A later analysis re-analyzed previously published TCR beta repertoires from roughly 600 donors and added high-resolution HLA genotyping to study TCR occurrence patterns. Rather than using new phenotypic data, the later analysis identified candidate immune exposures from TCR beta sequences and from how often those sequences occurred across donors. To decide whether each TCR beta V gene segment behaved as functional or pseudogenic, an earlier analysis of some 600 of the donors relied on high-throughput TCR beta sequencing. Donor age, sex, ethnicity and CMV serostatus were compiled alongside the repertoire data. A later genetic analysis used genome-wide SNP genotypes for about three fifths of the 666 donors, treating that subset as a discovery cohort. All discovery cohort repertoires had been generated using a single sequencing platform. Both class I and class II loci were covered by HLA typing, at four-digit resolution. Typing coverage differed by locus: A, B, C, DRB1 and DQB1 were typed in about 620-630 donors, DQA1 in 500 to 550, DPA1 in approximately 610, and DPB1 in 450 to 480. A few DR-DQ haplotypes were treated as single units for association and clustering because of strong linkage in the cohort. Among about 390 genotyped donors of the cohort, an average of roughly 240,000 unique TCR beta nucleotide sequences were sequenced per donor, about a sixth of them non-productive. Overall study results and their limits: A total of fewer than 200 TCR beta chains were listed by the study as associated with cytomegalovirus. At a false discovery rate of 0.05, a later analysis linked around 15,000 TCR beta sequences to specific HLA alleles. Across donors, most TCR sequences were observed very rarely, whereas some public TCRs were present in many individuals. Sequencing depth was assumed to be roughly uniform across donors in the presence/absence analyses, though that assumption may not hold. A cluster of highly shared sequence variants was judged likely to represent a technical artifact of the sequencing pipeline. Most CMV-associated TCR beta chains appeared to be HLA-restricted in a later analysis, and the HLA associations seemed to be driven largely by CMV exposure. This cohort had only TCR beta chains sequenced, and the lack of alpha or paired-chain data limited which features could be detected. Because counts were too low, about 15 rarely observed V segments, including chromosome 9 orphons, were left out of the earlier analysis of approximately 500 of the donors. Assigning TCR associations to individual alleles was difficult when HLA alleles, especially DR and DQ, strongly co-occurred. In a later analysis, HLA-associated TCR beta chains showed more clonal expansion and lower generation probabilities than non-associated chains that were equally common. In vitro tests confirmed that a few of the cytomegalovirus-associated TCR beta chains recognize cytomegalovirus antigens. The only immune exposure information available for the cohort was CMV serostatus. A further reported finding was that TCR beta sequences accurately predicted the HLA-A and HLA-B alleles for most subjects in the first cohort. Linkage disequilibrium might explain the correlated functional status among segregating V segments, but an unknown experimental factor could not be ruled out. According to the authors, the approach could potentially be generalized to other disease states and immunological phenotypes. Because HLA typing was missing for some donors at each locus, association tests included only the typed subset. In a later analysis, TCR association rates were found to vary across HLA loci, with the most associated TCRs seen for DRB1 alleles and the fewest for HLA-C alleles. An association between a missense DCLRE1C variant and V-gene and J-gene trimming of TCR beta chains was found in a later genetic analysis and replicated in an independent cohort. The classifier was reported to diagnose cytomegalovirus status with high specificity and sensitivity in both the original and validation cohorts. Because the 87-base-pair reads could not distinguish some IMGT-functional V segments, including TRBV6-2 and TRBV6-3, those segments were excluded. Compared with the approximately 720-donor mean, donors in an Asian-associated ancestry cluster had fewer N-insertions in productive TCRs, according to a later genetic analysis. In a later analysis, several top co-occurrence clusters were reported to appear linked to parvovirus B19, influenza, CMV and Epstein-Barr virus. In an earlier analysis of about 550 of the donors, most TCR beta V segments were observed in productive rearrangements about 90% or about 30% of the time, broadly matching IMGT annotations.

The CDR3 measures 13 amino acids from cysteine to phenylalanine. Just CDR3 DNA is preserved here, 39 bases in frame from base 1. V is reduced by 2 bases and J by 6 bases, leaving a spacing of 11 bases between them. CDR1 and CDR2 were assigned from the germline V gene as SGHVS and FQNEAQ. The cohort comprised 666 healthy bone marrow donors. Cohort members were all nominally healthy when sampled, although unrecorded immune exposures were likely present. The donor was CMV seropositive and belonged to the group of over 250 seropositive cohort members. A peripheral blood sample was collected from each donor, and TCR beta sequencing was performed on peripheral blood mononuclear cells. Genomic DNA extraction from the blood cell samples was performed with the Qiagen DNeasy Blood Extraction Kit. A word on this clone: The specificity of this receptor is unknown. Base-call qualities are not available, and no considerably larger clone is one nucleotide away.

Library generation was performed with the immunoSEQ multiplex PCR assay. The multiplex PCR relied on a mix of 60 forward primers for TCR Vbeta segments and 13 reverse primers for TCR Jbeta segments. A multiplex PCR assay on genomic DNA amplified the CDR3 region of rearranged TCR beta genes. Amplified TCR beta libraries were sequenced as 87-base-pair reads on the Illumina HiSeq System. Under the source paper's analysis protocol: A later analysis tallied tens of millions of unique TCR beta chains across the 550 to 850 repertoires, and around 9.9 million of those chains were shared by two or more donors. A nearest-neighbor algorithm error-corrected the raw reads and collapsed the reads into unique sequences, merging closely related sequences to remove PCR and sequencing errors. To assign V, D and J gene segments, CDR3 sequences were aligned to IMGT reference sequences. For a sequence to be retained, a match of at least six nucleotides to both a V gene segment and a J gene segment was required. A rearrangement counted as productive if the CDR3 had no stop codons and remained in frame with V and J, and every other rearrangement counted as non-productive. CDR3 was defined by IMGT convention, running from the second conserved V-encoded cysteine to the conserved J-encoded phenylalanine. In an earlier analysis of 587 of the donors, sequences lacking an unambiguous match to a single V gene segment were excluded. In an earlier analysis of approximately 590 of the donors, a V segment was called functional when productive rearrangements were above 56.7%, and segregating when the standard deviation between donors exceeded 5%. A statistical classification framework was developed to diagnose cytomegalovirus status using the catalog of TCR beta chain sequences. A later analysis assigned V and J genes by comparing TCR nucleotide sequences with IMGT/GENE-DB human TR gene sequences. The TCRdist pipeline was used in a later analysis to assign CDR3 sequences and most-parsimonious VDJ recombination scenarios. In a later analysis, each TCR beta chain was defined by its CDR3 amino acid sequence together with its V-gene family, and reads lacking a unique V-gene family were excluded. A later analysis removed 450 to 600 highly shared, low-generation-probability nucleotide sequences to deal with suspected cross-contamination and a sequencing artifact. In a later analysis, a clonal expansion index was calculated for each public chain from normalized within-repertoire ranks of inferred template counts. A later analysis computed generation probabilities with a VDJ recombination model fitted to out-of-frame rearrangements, and checked the results against IGoR. Hypergeometric tests were used in a later analysis to score TCR-TCR, TCR-HLA and TCR-CMV co-occurrence, with a repertoire-size bias correction applied to the TCR pairs. In a later analysis, false discovery rates were estimated by permuting HLA or CMV assignments 20 times. A later analysis grouped co-occurring TCRs with DBSCAN, adding TCRdist sequence similarity when clustering within HLA-allele-positive subsets. For co-occurrence clustering, repertoires with fewer than 30,000 or more than 120,000 public chains were excluded, along with roughly 5 repertoires with anomalous nucleotide sharing. Not all clones reach the TCRdb copy of this immuneACCESS table, which keeps in-frame sequences only. Checked studies attribute under half of the gap to unresolved V genes and leave the rest unexplained. V and J calls and clone size are copied from that table; D and trimming were computed from the DNA. The sample table shows more than 110,000 clones, and roughly 83% are seen once. 4.1% of the sample goes to the ten largest clones.

Sample: PBMCs. The rearranged segments are TRBV7-8 and TRBJ2-7; the D gene is possibly TRBD2, with 7 bases matching. This TCR came from a man between 35 and 55 years old in good health and CMV-seropositive. The nucleotide sequence reads as follows: TGTGCCAGCAGCTTACACGGGGGGCGCGAGCAGTACTTC. Translation gives CASSLHGGREQYF.